This T cell receptor beta chain is drawn from a study of blood T cell repertoires in COVID-19. Turning to the study itself: Samples came from the United States, Italy and Spain, spanning acute and convalescent COVID-19.

In the original analysis: It was from reference gene primer amplification that nucleated cell counts were estimated. The protocol was immunoSEQ multiplex PCR, while the TCRdb copy is restricted to in-frame clones and leaves out a portion. V, J and clone size reflect that table, while D and trimming were determined from the DNA. The table has some 390,000 clones, about 88% seen once; the top ten hold 1.5% to 1.8%. V shed 3 bases and J shed 0 bases, with 5 bases lying between them. The CDR3 loop spans 13 amino acids. Germline assignment: CDR1 LNHDA and CDR2 SQIVND (reference sequence). The material sequenced was peripheral blood. The chain joins TRBV19 to TRBJ1-2; D not certain. The source is a woman aged 35 to 49 with COVID-19, enrolled during active disease. CDR3 in amino acids: CASSILTNYGYTF. The CDR3 bases are TGTGCCAGTAGTATCCTAACTAACTATGGCTACACCTTC. Supplemented by reference TRBV19 and TRBJ1-2, the full variable domain reads DGGITQSPKYLFRKEGQNVTLSCEQNLNHDAMYWYRQDPGQGLRLIYYSQIVNDFQKGDIAEGYSVSREKKESFPLTVTSAQKNPTAFYLCASSILTNYGYTFGSGTRLTVV.